The 30 T cell receptor beta chains given below trace back to one sample, sequenced in a study of blood T cell repertoires in COVID-19. Assay: immunoSEQ multiplex PCR; the TCRdb copy retains only in-frame clones and omits some. The table records roughly 180,000 clones, under 85% of them present only once. The source material was peripheral blood. These receptors were collected from a man between 60 and 75 years old who had recovered from COVID-19.

CDR3 in DNA: TGTGCCAGCAGCCCCGACGACAGAAATCAGCCCCAGCATTTT. As protein: CASSPDDRNQPQHF. The J gene is TRBJ1-5, the V gene TRBV11-2; D is possibly TRBD1 (5 bases). Germline V gene sequence: CDR1 SGHAT, CDR2 FQNNGV. Deletions cut 5 bases from V and 4 bases from J, with 12 bases between. The CDR3 extends over 14 amino acids.

Only one count was recorded for this clone. This chain connects TRBV2 to TRBJ2-5, with D uncertain. Germline V lookup: CDR1 SNHLY, CDR2 FYNNEI. The CDR3 runs to 13 residues. V was pared by 4 bases and J by 7 bases, with 13 bases between. CDR3: CASSVGSPGTQYF. The CDR3 region has the DNA TGTGCCAGCAGTGTGGGCAGCCCCGGGACCCAGTACTTC.

The rearrangement joins TRBV25-1 to TRBJ2-7; D unresolved. The CDR3 is made up of 11 amino acids. Germline CDR1 reads MGHDK; CDR2 reads SYGVNS. Trimming cost V 3 bases and J 3 bases, with 3 bases left between them. CDR3 nucleotides: TGTGCCAGCAGTGACGGCTACGAGCAGTACTTC. This encodes CASSDGYEQYF.

The gene calls are TRBV25-1 and TRBJ1-6, with D possibly TRBD1 on 6 matching bases. CDR1 is MGHDK and CDR2 is SYGVNS in the germline V gene. The CDR3 is 17 residues long. Trimming shortened V by 3 bases and J by 5 bases, and 17 bases separated the two germline ends. The chain's CDR3 is CASSDFLGAGDNSPLHF. The DNA for the CDR3 is TGTGCCAGCAGTGACTTCCTTGGGGCAGGGGATAATTCACCCCTCCACTTT.

The rearrangement joins TRBV6-6 to TRBJ2-7, with D possibly TRBD1 on 5 matching bases. Germline CDR1 and CDR2: MNHNY and SVGAGI (reference sequence). The ends were cut back, 2 bases at V and 0 bases at J, with 11 bases in the middle. The length of the CDR3 is 15 residues. The chain's CDR3 is CASSYGQGDSYEQYF. Here the CDR3 DNA reads TGTGCCAGCAGTTACGGACAAGGAGACTCCTACGAGCAGTACTTC.

The chain employs TRBV12-3 or TRBV12-4 and TRBJ1-1; D gene uncertain. Trimming removed 3 bases at V and 5 bases at J, with 7 bases between. CDR3 length: 12 residues. The CDR3 loop is CASSFSGTEAFF. The CDR3 coding sequence is TGTGCCAGCAGTTTTAGCGGGACTGAAGCTTTCTTT.

CDR3 loop: CASSIPDSVGFYGYTF. As DNA, the CDR3 is TGTGCCAGTAGTATACCGGACAGCGTGGGCTTCTATGGCTACACCTTC. This chain links TRBV19 with TRBJ1-2; D is possibly TRBD1 (6 bases). Deletions cut 2 bases from V and 4 bases from J, with 17 bases between. This CDR3 contains 16 residues. CDR1 LNHDA and CDR2 SQIVND come from the germline V gene (reference sequence).

The rearrangement links TRBV5-1 to TRBJ2-3, with D unclear. The CDR3 is made up of 14 amino acids. Germline V lookup: CDR1 SGHRS, CDR2 YFSETQ. Deletions cut 0 bases from V and 6 bases from J, with 11 bases between. CDR3 amino acids: CASSLDTYQDTQYF. CDR3 bases: TGCGCCAGCAGCTTGGATACATACCAGGATACGCAGTATTTT.

The chain has TRBV24-1 and TRBJ1-1; no clear D. Deletions cut 3 bases from V and 3 bases from J, with 10 bases between. From germline, CDR1 is KGHDR and CDR2 SFDVKD. The CDR3 is made up of 14 amino acids. The CDR3 DNA sequence: TGTGCCACCAGTGATGGTGGACTGTACACTGAAGCTTTCTTT. This sequence encodes CATSDGGLYTEAFF.

This rearrangement joins TRBV7-6 to TRBJ1-1, with 7 bases that match TRBD1. The CDR3 runs to 16 residues. From germline, CDR1 is SGHVS and CDR2 FNYEAQ. V lost 2 bases and J lost 5; bases outside the gene matches: 11. The CDR3 DNA follows: TGTGCCAGCAGCTTACTCTCTTCACAGGGGAGGACTGAAGCTTTCTTT. It is translated as CASSLLSSQGRTEAFF.

V is TRBV6-5 and J is TRBJ2-2; 7 bases fit TRBD2. This CDR3 spans 15 amino acids. The V segment lost 2 bases and the J segment 4 bases; nucleotides outside the gene matches: 4. The germline V gene encodes CDR1 MNHEY and CDR2 SVGAGI. The CDR3, as DNA: TGTGCCAGCAGTTACCACCCGGGGGGCACCGGGGAGCTGTTTTTT. Amino acids: CASSYHPGGTGELFF.

This rearrangement joins TRBV6-6 to TRBJ2-2, with D tentatively TRBD2 (6 bases). The V gene's germline CDR1 is MNHNY and CDR2 SVGAGI (reference sequence). V was clipped by 11 bases and J by 3 bases, with 10 bases between them. The CDR3 sequence is 12 residues long. The CDR3 protein is CAARRDTGELFF. The CDR3, as DNA: TGTGCCGCCAGGAGGGACACCGGGGAGCTGTTTTTT.

This chain uses TRBV11-2 with TRBJ2-5; 7 nucleotides match TRBD1. The CDR3 runs 15 residues. V dropped 1 base and J dropped 4; count of bases not matched to a gene: 6. Germline V gene sequence: CDR1 SGHAT, CDR2 FQNNGV. The CDR3 DNA reads as TGTGCCAGCAGCTTAGCTTTCGGGACAGTAGAGACCCAGTACTTC. The encoded protein is CASSLAFGTVETQYF.

This clone was found a few times. The V call is TRBV6-4, the J call TRBJ2-1; 8 bases fit TRBD2. Germline assignment: CDR1 MRHNA and CDR2 SNTAGT. Losses at the gene ends were 5 bases for V and 10 bases for J; bases not matched to a gene: 4. The CDR3 extends over 12 amino acids. The chain's CDR3 is CASSPRGGEQFF. DNA of the CDR3: TGTGCCAGCAGTCCTCGGGGGGGAGAGCAGTTCTTC.

The chain employs TRBV4-2 and TRBJ2-5, with D hard to call. The CDR3 has 13 amino acids. Between the trimmed V and J ends, which lost 4 bases and 4 bases, there was a span of 10 bases. Germline V gene sequence: CDR1 LGHNA, CDR2 YNFKEQ. CDR3 residues: CASSLLVVETQYF. The CDR3, as DNA: TGTGCCAGCAGCCTTCTAGTAGTAGAGACCCAGTACTTC.

This rearrangement joins TRBV7-9 to TRBJ2-1, with 7 positions matching TRBD2. V was clipped by 3 bases and J by 5 bases; unmatched bases: 4. This CDR3 contains 14 residues. Germline V gene data show CDR1 as SEHNR and CDR2 as FQNEAQ (reference sequence). CDR3 loop: CASSLVREDNEQFF. In nucleotides, the CDR3 is TGTGCCAGCAGCTTGGTCCGGGAGGACAATGAGCAGTTCTTC. Full variable domain (missing parts from reference TRBV7-9 and TRBJ2-1): DTGVSQNPRHKITKRGQNVTFRCDPISEHNRLYWYRQTLGQGPEFLTYFQNEAQLEKSRLLSDRFSAERPKGSFSTLEIQRTEQGDSAMYLCASSLVREDNEQFFGPGTRLTVL.

V gene TRBV20-1 combines with J gene TRBJ2-3; TRBD2 aligns across 9 bases. CDR3 length equals 16 residues. CDR1 is DFQATT and CDR2 is SNEGSKA in the germline V gene (reference sequence). With V trimmed by 3 bases and J by 2 bases, 9 bases remained unmatched. The CDR3 region has the DNA TGCAGTGCTAGTGGTACTAGCGGGCAAAACACAGATACGCAGTATTTT. Translated, it gives CSASGTSGQNTDTQYF.

The V and J genes are TRBV21-1 and TRBJ1-2; the DNA was not used to check the table's D call, TRBD1. TRBV21-1 counts as a pseudogene. The CDR3 has 10 residues. CDR3 coding DNA: TGTGAATCAGGGTATCACGGCTACACCTTC. Protein: CESGYHGYTF.

The genes are TRBV29-1 and TRBJ1-5; a weak D match, TRBD1 (6 bases). This CDR3 has 13 amino acids. Germline lookup yields CDR1 SQVTM and CDR2 ANQGSEA. Between the trimmed V and J ends, which lost 4 bases and 2 bases, there was a span of 9 bases. For the CDR3, the DNA is TGCAGCGTTGCGGCAGGGGGCAATCAGCCCCAGCATTTT. This codes for CSVAAGGNQPQHF. Full variable domain (missing parts from reference TRBV29-1 and TRBJ1-5): SAVISQKPSRDICQRGTSLTIQCQVDSQVTMMFWYRQQPGQSLTLIATANQGSEATYESGFVIDKFPISRPNLTFSTLTVSNMSPEDSSIYLCSVAAGGNQPQHFGDGTRLSIL.

This clone was detected only a few times. V gene TRBV7-9 combines with J gene TRBJ1-6, with 9 bases matching TRBD1. Per the germline V gene, CDR1 is SEHNR and CDR2 is FQNEAQ (reference sequence). Trimming at V came to 5 bases and at J to 5 bases, leaving 10 bases not matched to a gene. The CDR3 has 17 amino acids. The CDR3, as DNA: TGTGCCAGCAGCCCACAGGGGGCCGGGGTAGATAATTCACCCCTCCACTTT. It codes for CASSPQGAGVDNSPLHF.

The chain has TRBV10-3 and TRBJ2-5; possible D gene TRBD1, 6 bases. Trimming pared 6 bases from V and 1 base from J, leaving 9 bases between. The CDR3 consists of 13 residues. Per germline, CDR1 ENHRY and CDR2 SYGVKD. The CDR3 nucleotides read TGTGCCATCAGAGACAGGAGCCAAGAGACCCAGTACTTC. It is translated as CAIRDRSQETQYF.

The rearrangement uses TRBV20-1 and TRBJ2-2; 9 bases are a match to TRBD2. The germline V gene has CDR1 DFQATT and CDR2 SNEGSKA (reference sequence). There are 18 residues in the CDR3. The trim removed 3 bases at V and 4 bases at J, leaving 15 bases unmatched. The CDR3 coding sequence is TGCAGTGCTAGTCGTTCTGCGGCGGGGGGGTCTTCCACCGGGGAGCTGTTTTTT. This sequence encodes CSASRSAAGGSSTGELFF.

The V call is TRBV11-3, the J call TRBJ1-2, with a tentative D call TRBD1 (6 bases). Germline lookup yields CDR1 SGHNT and CDR2 YENEEA. The ends were cut back, 1 base at V and 6 bases at J, with 21 bases in the middle. CDR3 size: 17 residues. CDR3 region: CASSLVPGTPLGNGYTF. Written as DNA, the CDR3 is TGTGCCAGCAGCTTAGTGCCGGGGACACCTTTAGGGAATGGCTACACCTTC.

V and J are TRBV7-9 and TRBJ2-1; TRBD2 aligns across 9 bases. CDR3 length: 17 amino acids. Germline CDR1 SEHNR, CDR2 FQNEAQ (reference sequence). V lost 2 bases and J lost 7; bases outside the gene matches: 12. For the CDR3, the DNA is TGTGCCAGCAGCTTAAAGCGGGCTAGCGGGGTCTTGAATGAGCAGTTCTTC. Its protein is CASSLKRASGVLNEQFF. The variable domain in full, with the rest retrieved from reference TRBV7-9 and TRBJ2-1, is DTGVSQNPRHKITKRGQNVTFRCDPISEHNRLYWYRQTLGQGPEFLTYFQNEAQLEKSRLLSDRFSAERPKGSFSTLEIQRTEQGDSAMYLCASSLKRASGVLNEQFFGPGTRLTVL.

This clone was observed a handful of times. The chain recombines TRBV9 with TRBJ2-5; perhaps TRBD2 as D (6 bases). This CDR3 contains 15 residues. Looked up from germline, CDR1 is SGDLS and CDR2 is YYNGEE. V shed 0 bases and J shed 4 bases, with 13 bases lying between them. CDR3 loop: CASSVGSGLPETQYF. As DNA, the CDR3 is TGTGCCAGCAGCGTAGGAAGCGGGCTACCAGAGACCCAGTACTTC.

V gene TRBV2 combines with J gene TRBJ2-3; 9 bases align to TRBD2. Germline CDR1 is SNHLY and CDR2 is FYNNEI. There are 15 residues in the CDR3. J was trimmed by 7 bases and V by 4 bases; bases with no gene match: 9. The CDR3 nucleotides read TGTGCCAGCAGTGTCCTAGCGGGGTACATGAATACGCAGTATTTT. This translates into CASSVLAGYMNTQYF.

The J gene is TRBJ2-2, the V gene TRBV6-2 or TRBV6-3; 9 nucleotides match TRBD1. CDR3 length equals 16 residues. Losses at the gene ends were 6 bases for V and 4 bases for J; bases not matched to a gene: 9. In germline, CDR1 is MNHEY, CDR2 SVGEGT. In nucleotides, the CDR3 is TGTGCCAGCAGGCCTCCGGGACAGGGACCCACCGGGGAGCTGTTTTTT. It translates to CASRPPGQGPTGELFF.

This clone has just a few counts. This chain links TRBV7-2 with TRBJ1-3; TRBD1 agrees at 7 bases. V lost 1 base to trimming and J lost 6 bases; unmatched junction nucleotides: 6. Germline-derived CDR1 and CDR2 are SGHTA and FQGNSA. The CDR3 extends over 15 amino acids. The CDR3 DNA reads TGTGCCAGCAGCTTAGACTACAGGGGAGAAAACACCATATATTTT. Encoded protein: CASSLDYRGENTIYF.

The chain carries TRBV12-3 or TRBV12-4 and TRBJ2-5; 7 bases are shared with TRBD2. CDR3 length equals 13 residues. The V gene end was trimmed by 3 bases and the J gene end by 3 bases; junction bases not matched to a gene: 1. CDR3 amino acids: CASSFGTKETQYF. DNA for the CDR3: TGTGCCAGCAGTTTCGGGACTAAAGAGACCCAGTACTTC.

The V call is TRBV9, the J call TRBJ1-3, with D tentatively TRBD1 (5 bases). CDR3 length: 16 amino acids. The V end was cut by 0 bases, the J end by 2 bases, with 12 bases between. Looked up from germline, CDR1 is SGDLS and CDR2 is YYNGEE. CDR3 residues: CASSVAETRAGNTIYF. CDR3 nucleotides: TGTGCCAGCAGCGTAGCGGAGACCAGGGCTGGAAACACCATATATTTT.